The clone carrying this T cell receptor (beta chain) was observed a handful of times. Its antigen is as yet unknown. Per the germline V gene, CDR1 is SGDLS and CDR2 is YYNGEE. The CDR3 is 14 amino acids. The V gene end was trimmed by 3 bases and the J gene end by 5 bases; junction bases not matched to a gene: 6. The PCR employed 60 Vbeta primers together with 13 Jbeta primers. Profiled with immunoSEQ multiplex PCR; TCRdb holds only in-frame clones, not every one. This table has under 250,000 clones, about 80% appearing once. This sample is drawn from a study of cytomegalovirus exposure and HLA in healthy donors. Study-level findings and limits: The study listed approximately 160 cytomegalovirus-associated TCR beta chains.

The sequence was obtained from a woman aged 55 to 70 in good health and CMV-seropositive. The rearrangement joins TRBV9 to TRBJ2-3; TRBD1 aligns across 7 bases. Input material: PBMCs. CDR3 residues: CASSATGFLDTQYF. The CDR3 DNA follows: TGTGCCAGCAGCGCGACAGGGTTTTTAGATACGCAGTATTTT.